The source of this T cell receptor (beta chain) is a study of T-cell reconstitution after alpha-beta-depleted transplantation in children. Preparation of the TCRbeta library involved a method that used unique molecular identifiers. From the PCR reads, TCRdb called clonotypes with MiXCR, one entry per CDR3 protein. The sample gives about 540,000 distinct CDR3 sequences, approximately 16% of which show up once; less than 4% is in the top ten. This TCR was sampled from a human donor who donated a stem cell graft to a child with acute lymphoblastic leukemia. The source material was PBMCs from the stem cell graft donor, sampled from the stem cell graft.

Here the CDR3 DNA reads TGCGCCAGCACCGTGGGGGGAGGCTACGAGCAGTACTTC. Its translation is CASTVGGGYEQYF. The rearrangement links TRBV5-1 to TRBJ2-7, with D maybe TRBD2 (6 bases). The CDR3 is 13 residues long. The V gene lost 6 bases and the J gene lost 3 bases, with 13 bases spanning the gap. CDR1 is SGHRS, CDR2 YFSETQ, per germline.